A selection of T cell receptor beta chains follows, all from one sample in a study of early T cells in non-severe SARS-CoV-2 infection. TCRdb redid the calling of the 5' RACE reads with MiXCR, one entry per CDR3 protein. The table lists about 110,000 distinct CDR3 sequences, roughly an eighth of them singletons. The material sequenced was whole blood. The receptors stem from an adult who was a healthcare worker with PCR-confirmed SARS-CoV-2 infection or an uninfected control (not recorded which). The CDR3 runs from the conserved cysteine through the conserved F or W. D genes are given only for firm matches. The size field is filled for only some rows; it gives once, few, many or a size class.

cdr3_nt: TGCAGTGCGAAGGCTATCGTCGGCCTCACGAGGAACTATGGCTACACCTTC
cdr3_aa: CSAKAIVGLTRNYGYTF
clone_size: many
d_call: NA
cdr3_length: 17
v_call: TRBV20-1
j_call: TRBJ1-2

cdr3_nt: TGCAGTGCTAGACCAAGGATAGCGGGGACCCCAGATACGCAGTATTTT
cdr3_aa: CSARPRIAGTPDTQYF
clone_size: many
d_call: TRBD2
cdr3_length: 16
v_call: TRBV20-1
j_call: TRBJ2-3

cdr3_nt: TGTGCCAGCGGCAGACGAACTGAAGGCACAGATACGCAGTATTTT
cdr3_aa: CASGRRTEGTDTQYF
clone_size: NA
d_call: NA
cdr3_length: 15
v_call: TRBV12-3/TRBV12-4
j_call: TRBJ2-3

cdr3_nt: TGCAGTGCTAGTCCGCGGGGGAGTACCGGGGAGCTGTTTTTT
cdr3_aa: CSASPRGSTGELFF
clone_size: few
d_call: TRBD2
cdr3_length: 14
v_call: TRBV20-1
j_call: TRBJ2-2

cdr3_nt: TGTGCCAGCAGCGTAAGGGAGAGCTCCTATAATTCACCCCTCCACTTT
cdr3_aa: CASSVRESSYNSPLHF
clone_size: NA
d_call: NA
cdr3_length: 16
v_call: TRBV9
j_call: TRBJ1-6

cdr3_nt: TGTGCCAGCAGCTTACGGATGAACACTGAAGCTTTCTTT
cdr3_aa: CASSLRMNTEAFF
clone_size: many
d_call: NA
cdr3_length: 13
v_call: TRBV7-9
j_call: TRBJ1-1

cdr3_nt: TGTGCCAGCAGACCGGACCGATTAGCTAACTATGGCTACACCTTC
cdr3_aa: CASRPDRLANYGYTF
clone_size: many
d_call: NA
cdr3_length: 15
v_call: TRBV27
j_call: TRBJ1-2

cdr3_nt: TGCAGCGTGAGGGCAGGGAGCAATCAGCCCCAGCATTTT
cdr3_aa: CSVRAGSNQPQHF
clone_size: NA
d_call: NA
cdr3_length: 13
v_call: TRBV29-1
j_call: TRBJ1-5

cdr3_nt: TGTGCCAGCAGTGACTCCCTAGCGGGGGGAGGAGAGACCCAGTACTTC
cdr3_aa: CASSDSLAGGGETQYF
clone_size: NA
d_call: TRBD2
cdr3_length: 16
v_call: TRBV6-4
j_call: TRBJ2-5

cdr3_nt: TGCAGTGCCAGAAGCGGGAGCGGACCCGGGGAGCTGTTTTTT
cdr3_aa: CSARSGSGPGELFF
clone_size: NA
d_call: TRBD2
cdr3_length: 14
v_call: TRBV20-1
j_call: TRBJ2-2

cdr3_nt: TGTGCCAGCTCACCAAGCCGGACAGGAAACGAGCAGTACTTC
cdr3_aa: CASSPSRTGNEQYF
clone_size: NA
d_call: TRBD1
cdr3_length: 14
v_call: TRBV18
j_call: TRBJ2-7

cdr3_nt: TGTGCCAGCAGCCTCCCCCGACTAGCGGGAGTACCCCACGAGCAGTACTTC
cdr3_aa: CASSLPRLAGVPHEQYF
clone_size: many
d_call: TRBD2
cdr3_length: 17
v_call: TRBV7-2
j_call: TRBJ2-7

cdr3_nt: TGCGCCAGCAGCTTGGTAGGCAGGGGGAGTACAGATACGCAGTATTTT
cdr3_aa: CASSLVGRGSTDTQYF
clone_size: few
d_call: TRBD1
cdr3_length: 16
v_call: TRBV5-1
j_call: TRBJ2-3

cdr3_nt: TGTGCCAGCTCACCTAAGAACACCGGGGAGCTGTTTTTT
cdr3_aa: CASSPKNTGELFF
clone_size: few
d_call: NA
cdr3_length: 13
v_call: TRBV18
j_call: TRBJ2-2